Shown below are 7 T cell receptor beta chains from a single sample sequenced in a study of shared clonotypes between healthy human individuals. Generated by immunoSEQ multiplex PCR, the TCRdb table keeps only in-frame clones and is missing some. The sample holds about 1.5 million clones, around 95% seen once. Sequenced: naive CD4+ T cells sorted from blood. Subset described: CD45RA+ positively selected. The origin of the receptors is a young man in good health.

J is TRBJ2-2 and V is TRBV23-1; D ambiguous. TRBV23-1 is an ORF, with its function uncertain. This CDR3 comprises 15 residues. Trimming removed 6 bases at V and 1 base at J, with 12 bases between. In nucleotides, the CDR3 is TGCGCCAGCAGCCGTGAGGCCGAGAACACCGGGGAGCTGTTTTTT. It yields the protein CASSREAENTGELFF.

The V and J genes are TRBV27 and TRBJ2-7; the D call may be TRBD1 or TRBD2 (5 bases each). The V end was cut by 10 bases, the J end by 3 bases, with 19 bases between. Germline V gene sequence: CDR1 MNHEY, CDR2 SMNVEV (reference sequence). This CDR3 spans 14 amino acids. The CDR3 sequence: CATRDLRSGYEQYF. The CDR3 DNA sequence: TGTGCCACCCGGGACCTCCGAAGTGGCTACGAGCAGTACTTC.

The chain couples TRBV10-2 to TRBJ2-7; D remains unclear. CDR3 length equals 12 residues. Germline V gives CDR1 WSHSY, CDR2 SAAADI. Trimming pared 2 bases from V and 7 bases from J, leaving 9 bases between. Here the CDR3 reads CASSEVLTEQYF. In DNA form, the CDR3 reads TGCGCCAGCAGTGAGGTTCTGACAGAGCAGTACTTC.

The V gene is TRBV9, the J gene TRBJ1-1; D not certain. Germline CDR1 reads SGDLS; CDR2 reads YYNGEE. The CDR3 totals 15 residues. V lost 0 bases and J 4 bases, leaving 13 bases between the germline ends. The CDR3 loop reads CASSVGASWATEAFF. Here the CDR3 DNA reads TGTGCCAGCAGCGTAGGGGCCTCCTGGGCCACTGAAGCTTTCTTT.

V is TRBV5-1 and J is TRBJ2-1; tentatively, D is TRBD1 (6 bases). The CDR3 runs 15 residues. The germline V gene has CDR1 SGHRS and CDR2 YFSETQ. With 3 bases removed from V and 6 bases from J, the gap between germline ends came to 16 bases. For the CDR3, the DNA is TGCGCCAGCAGCTCCCAGGGGAGTAAGTTCAATGAGCAGTTCTTC. Amino acids: CASSSQGSKFNEQFF.

The chain carries TRBV28 and TRBJ1-2; D possibly corresponds to TRBD1 (6 bases). V was pared by 4 bases and J by 7 bases, with 16 bases between. Germline lookup yields CDR1 MDHEN and CDR2 SYDVKM. The CDR3 covers 14 residues. The CDR3 DNA reads as TGTGCCAGCAGTTCAACGGGGGGCATGAGTGGCTACACCTTC. This codes for CASSSTGGMSGYTF.

The chain combines TRBV7-2 with TRBJ2-7, with no clear D. Germline CDR1 reads SGHTA; CDR2 reads FQGNSA. The CDR3 covers 13 residues. V was pared by 3 bases and J by 0 bases, with 6 bases between. The CDR3 bases are TGTGCCAGCAGCTTTACATTCTCCTACGAGCAGTACTTC. Its translation: CASSFTFSYEQYF.